The TCR beta chain described here comes from a study of a mutant IDH1 vaccine in newly diagnosed glioma. About the research overall: Therapy received beforehand was radiotherapy, temozolomide, or both, with most patients given both.

Specified time point: week 47, end of study. Every vaccination contained 300 ug of the mutant IDH1 20-mer peptide and was paired with topical imiquimod. The donors had new WHO grade 3 or 4 astrocytomas; these were IDH1-mutant and ATRX-lost. With regard to this clone: The antigen is undetermined.

Method: immunoSEQ multiplex PCR; TCRdb's copy keeps in-frame clones and lacks some. The sample lists about 23,000 clones, 84% occurring once. Germline values: CDR1 WSHSY, CDR2 SAAADI. The junction had 3 bases not matched to a gene; V was cut back by 3 bases and J by 1 base. The CDR3 is 15 amino acids. This chain joins TRBV10-2 and TRBJ2-5, with 9 bases lining up with TRBD2. This clonotype originated in a man in his forties or fifties with glioma. The sequences come from PBMCs, collected from a glioma patient whose treatment included an IDH1 peptide vaccine. The CDR3 spells CASSDPSGTQETQYF. The CDR3 nucleotides are TGCGCCAGCAGTGATCCTAGCGGGACCCAAGAGACCCAGTACTTC.